This T cell receptor beta chain was documented in a study of cytomegalovirus exposure and HLA in healthy donors. Broader study findings: TCR clusters originating in the first cohort tended to co-occur in the 120 validation repertoires, according to a later analysis. Cytomegalovirus association was listed for approximately 160 TCR beta chains. Reported results showed that the classifier diagnosed cytomegalovirus status with high specificity and sensitivity.

Repertoires were generated with immunoSEQ multiplex PCR, while TCRdb's copy carries only in-frame clones and drops some. The sample yields around 300,000 clones, about nine tenths seen once. The CDR3 covers 16 residues. Germline V lookup: CDR1 SEHNR, CDR2 FQNEAQ (reference sequence). Trimming took 5 bases from V and 3 from J, leaving 20 bases between them. The donors were part of the validation cohort, which consisted of some 120 subjects and was separate from the first cohort of 666 subjects. As to this clone: Its antigen is unknown.

The source material was PBMCs. The receptor was isolated from a woman in her 30s in good health and CMV-seropositive. The rearrangement uses TRBV7-9 and TRBJ2-7; D not certain. CDR3: CASSRLGSVTNYEQYF. The CDR3 bases are TGTGCCAGCAGCCGCTTAGGATCCGTTACAAACTACGAGCAGTACTTC. Complete variable domain (other parts from reference TRBV7-9 and TRBJ2-7): DTGVSQNPRHKITKRGQNVTFRCDPISEHNRLYWYRQTLGQGPEFLTYFQNEAQLEKSRLLSDRFSAERPKGSFSTLEIQRTEQGDSAMYLCASSRLGSVTNYEQYFGPGTRLTVT.